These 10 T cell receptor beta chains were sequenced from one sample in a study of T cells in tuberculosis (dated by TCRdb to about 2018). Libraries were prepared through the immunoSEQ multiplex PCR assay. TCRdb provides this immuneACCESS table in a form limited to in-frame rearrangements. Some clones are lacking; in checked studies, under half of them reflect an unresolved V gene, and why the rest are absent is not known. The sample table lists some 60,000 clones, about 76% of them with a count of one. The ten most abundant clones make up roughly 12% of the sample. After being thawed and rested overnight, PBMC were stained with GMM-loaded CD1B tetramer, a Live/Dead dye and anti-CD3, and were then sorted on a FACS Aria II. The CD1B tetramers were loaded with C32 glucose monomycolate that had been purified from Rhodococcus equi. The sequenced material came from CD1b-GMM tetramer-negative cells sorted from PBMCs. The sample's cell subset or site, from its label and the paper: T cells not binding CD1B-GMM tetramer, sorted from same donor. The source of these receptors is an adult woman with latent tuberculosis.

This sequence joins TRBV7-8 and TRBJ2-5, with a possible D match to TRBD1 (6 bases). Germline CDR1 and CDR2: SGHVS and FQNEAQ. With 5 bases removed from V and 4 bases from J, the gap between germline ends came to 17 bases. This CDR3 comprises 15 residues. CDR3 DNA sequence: TGTGCCAGCAGCCTCAGAACAGGGTGGGGAGAGACCCAGTACTTC. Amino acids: CASSLRTGWGETQYF.

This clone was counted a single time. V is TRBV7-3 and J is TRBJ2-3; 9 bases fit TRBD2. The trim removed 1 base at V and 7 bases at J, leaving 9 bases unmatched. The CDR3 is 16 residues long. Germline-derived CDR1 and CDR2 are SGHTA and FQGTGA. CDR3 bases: TGTGCCAGCAGCTTAAGAGCGGGAGGAGGCTCCAATACGCAGTATTTT. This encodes CASSLRAGGGSNTQYF.

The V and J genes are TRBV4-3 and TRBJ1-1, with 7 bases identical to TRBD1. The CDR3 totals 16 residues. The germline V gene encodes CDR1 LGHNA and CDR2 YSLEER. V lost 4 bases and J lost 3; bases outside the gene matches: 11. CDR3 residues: CASSPLRSQGDTEAFF. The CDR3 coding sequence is TGCGCCAGCAGCCCACTAAGGTCCCAGGGGGACACTGAAGCTTTCTTT.

The CDR3 nucleotides are TGTGCCAGCAGTTTAGGTGGGCTGAACACTGAAGCTTTCTTT. This sequence encodes CASSLGGLNTEAFF. The V and J genes are TRBV27 and TRBJ1-1; D is undetermined. This CDR3 contains 14 residues. Germline V gene sequence: CDR1 MNHEY, CDR2 SMNVEV (reference sequence). V lost 2 bases to trimming and J lost 0 bases, with 7 bases between them.

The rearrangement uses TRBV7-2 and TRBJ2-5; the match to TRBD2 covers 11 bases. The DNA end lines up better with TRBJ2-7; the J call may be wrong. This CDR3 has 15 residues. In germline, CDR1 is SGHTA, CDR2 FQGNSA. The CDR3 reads CASSFTSGGPYEQYF. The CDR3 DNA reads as TGTGCCAGCAGCTTCACTAGCGGGGGCCCCTACGAGCAGTACTTC.

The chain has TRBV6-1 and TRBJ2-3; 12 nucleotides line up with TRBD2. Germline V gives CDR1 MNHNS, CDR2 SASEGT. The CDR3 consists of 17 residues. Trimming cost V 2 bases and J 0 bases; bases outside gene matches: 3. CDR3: CASSERTSGISTDTQYF. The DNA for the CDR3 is TGTGCCAGCAGTGAAAGGACTAGCGGGATAAGCACAGATACGCAGTATTTT.

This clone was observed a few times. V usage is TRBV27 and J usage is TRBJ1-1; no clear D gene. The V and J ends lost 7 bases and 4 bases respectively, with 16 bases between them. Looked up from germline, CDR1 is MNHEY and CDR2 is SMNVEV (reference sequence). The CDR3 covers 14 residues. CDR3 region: CASNPLRGGTEAFF. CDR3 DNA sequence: TGTGCCAGCAACCCGTTACGAGGCGGCACTGAAGCTTTCTTT.

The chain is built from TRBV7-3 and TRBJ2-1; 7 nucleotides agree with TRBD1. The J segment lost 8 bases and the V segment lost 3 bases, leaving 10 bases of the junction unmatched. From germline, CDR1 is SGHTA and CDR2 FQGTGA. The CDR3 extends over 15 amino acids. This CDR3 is CASSLRQGRRDEQFF. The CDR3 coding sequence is TGTGCCAGCAGCTTGCGACAGGGCCGTCGGGATGAGCAGTTCTTC.

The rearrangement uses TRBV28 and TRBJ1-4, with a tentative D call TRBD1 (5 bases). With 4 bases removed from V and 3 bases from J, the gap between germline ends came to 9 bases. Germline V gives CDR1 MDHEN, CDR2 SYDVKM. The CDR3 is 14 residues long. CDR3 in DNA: TGTGCCAGCAGTTCGGGGGAGGCTAATGAAAAACTGTTTTTT. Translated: CASSSGEANEKLFF.

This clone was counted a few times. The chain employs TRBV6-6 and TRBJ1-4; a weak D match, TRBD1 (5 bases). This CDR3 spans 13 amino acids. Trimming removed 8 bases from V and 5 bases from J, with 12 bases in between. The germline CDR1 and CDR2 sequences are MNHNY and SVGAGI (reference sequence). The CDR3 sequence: CASSRGANEKLFF. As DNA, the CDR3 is TGTGCCAGCTCCCGTGGGGCAAATGAAAAACTGTTTTTT.